The 13 T cell receptor beta chains in this list originate from one sample, sequenced in a study of blood T cell repertoires in COVID-19. The method was immunoSEQ multiplex PCR; TCRdb's version includes in-frame clones alone and lacks a portion of them. Seen here are roughly 330,000 clones, approximately 90% observed once, and the top ten hold approximately 9.9%. The sequenced material came from peripheral blood. These receptor sequences come from a man aged 30-40 years with COVID-19, enrolled during active disease.

Worth noting for this clone: The sample contains more than one DNA sequence encoding this CDR3. The chain is built from TRBV7-2 and TRBJ2-7; D perhaps matches TRBD2 (5 bases). The V end lost 0 bases, the J end lost 1 base, and 10 bases lay between the germline ends. The CDR3 has 15 residues. Germline assignment: CDR1 SGHTA and CDR2 FQGNSA. The CDR3 loop reads CASSLARVSSYEQYF. The CDR3 nucleotides are TGTGCCAGCAGCTTAGCGAGGGTGTCGTCCTACGAGCAGTACTTC. The full variable domain, completed using reference TRBV7-2 and TRBJ2-7, is GAGVSQSPSNKVTEKGKDVELRCDPISGHTALYWYRQSLGQGLEFLIYFQGNSAPDKSGLPSDRFSAERTGGSVSTLTIQRTQQEDSAVYLCASSLARVSSYEQYFGPGTRLTVT.

J is TRBJ2-1 and V is TRBV2; possibly TRBD2 for D (5 bases). The germline V and J ends were trimmed by 0 bases and 7 bases, with 7 bases remaining between them. This CDR3 has 13 residues. Germline CDR1 is SNHLY and CDR2 is FYNNEI. The CDR3 spells CASSEARRNEQFF. CDR3 DNA sequence: TGTGCCAGCAGTGAAGCCCGGAGGAATGAGCAGTTCTTC.

V and J are TRBV5-4 and TRBJ2-7; no clear D. The CDR3 length is 13 residues. Germline V CDR1 and CDR2: SGHNT, YYREEE (reference sequence). Deletions cut 6 bases from V and 1 base from J, with 11 bases between. CDR3 nucleotides: TGTGCCAGCACCCTACCGGGTTCCTACGAGCAGTACTTC. Translated: CASTLPGSYEQYF.

This rearrangement joins TRBV7-9 to TRBJ1-4; a possible D gene is TRBD1 (6 bases). CDR1 and CDR2 (germline): SEHNR, FQNEAQ (reference sequence). With 1 base removed from V and 10 bases from J, the gap between germline ends came to 10 bases. The CDR3 runs 13 residues. CDR3 nucleotide sequence: TGTGCCAGCAGCTTAGGGCAGGGGCGAAAACTGTTTTTT. Translated, it gives CASSLGQGRKLFF.

This clone has a single count. The rearrangement uses TRBV2 and TRBJ1-5; no firm D call. The germline V and J ends were trimmed by 1 base and 5 bases, with 6 bases remaining between them. Germline V gene lookup returns CDR1 SNHLY and CDR2 FYNNEI. The CDR3 consists of 13 residues. CDR3 region: CASSEGAYQPQHF. CDR3 bases: TGTGCCAGCAGTGAAGGGGCCTATCAGCCCCAGCATTTT.

This rearrangement joins TRBV12-5 to TRBJ2-3, with 7 bases that match TRBD2. Per germline, CDR1 LGHNT and CDR2 FRNRAP. Losses at the gene ends were 0 bases for V and 4 bases for J; bases not matched to a gene: 7. This CDR3 spans 16 amino acids. DNA of the CDR3: TGTGCTAGTGGTTTGGTACTAAGCGGGGCGGCAGATACGCAGTATTTT. Protein: CASGLVLSGAADTQYF.

V and J are TRBV7-9 and TRBJ2-3; tentative D call: TRBD2 (7 bases). The germline CDR1 and CDR2 sequences are SEHNR and FQNEAQ (reference sequence). The V and J ends lost 1 base and 2 bases respectively, with 13 bases between them. The CDR3 consists of 16 residues. CDR3 nucleotide sequence: TGTGCCAGCAGCTTAGATAGGGGGGGTATCACAGATACGCAGTATTTT. Protein product: CASSLDRGGITDTQYF.

This rearrangement joins TRBV6-1 to TRBJ1-2; tentative D call: TRBD1 (5 bases). Germline lookup yields CDR1 MNHNS and CDR2 SASEGT. Trimming removed 3 bases from V and 3 bases from J, with 8 bases in between. The CDR3 has 13 residues. CDR3 loop: CASSDTGYYGYTF. The CDR3 DNA is TGTGCCAGCAGTGATACAGGATACTATGGCTACACCTTC.

The chain combines TRBV9 with TRBJ2-1, with 11 bases fitting TRBD2. The CDR3 has 15 amino acids. The germline V gene has CDR1 SGDLS and CDR2 YYNGEE. V lost 4 bases to trimming and J lost 8 bases; unmatched junction nucleotides: 8. The CDR3 reads CASSLTSGSGDEQFF. The CDR3 coding sequence is TGTGCCAGCAGCCTCACTAGCGGGAGTGGGGATGAGCAGTTCTTC.

The rearrangement joins TRBV6-2 or TRBV6-3 to TRBJ1-5, with 11 positions matching TRBD1. Germline V lookup: CDR1 MNHEY, CDR2 SVGEGT. Unmatched junction bases numbered 13, after V lost 0 bases and J lost 0 bases. This CDR3 contains 21 residues. The CDR3 loop reads CASSYSPRTGGFLYSNQPQHF. CDR3 nucleotides: TGTGCCAGCAGTTACTCCCCCAGGACAGGGGGCTTTCTGTATAGCAATCAGCCCCAGCATTTT.

This chain uses TRBV23-1 with TRBJ2-6; the D is unclear. TRBV23-1 carries the ORF label, with uncertain function. The ends were cut back, 2 bases at V and 0 bases at J, with 11 bases in the middle. The CDR3 contains 17 residues. Here the CDR3 reads CASSQAVPISGANVLTF. The CDR3 DNA is TGCGCCAGCAGTCAAGCGGTCCCGATCTCTGGGGCCAACGTCCTGACTTTC.

The DNA for the CDR3 is TGCGCCAGCAGCCTTGGACTAGCCAATGAGCAGTTCTTC. This sequence encodes CASSLGLANEQFF. The V and J genes are TRBV4-3 and TRBJ2-1, with 8 nucleotides matching TRBD2. The CDR3 spans 13 residues. After removal of 4 bases from V and 6 bases from J, the junction contained 2 bases not matched to a gene. Germline values: CDR1 LGHNA, CDR2 YSLEER.

The chain has TRBV4-3 and TRBJ2-7; 7 nucleotides align to TRBD2. CDR1 LGHNA and CDR2 YSLEER come from the germline V gene. V shed 1 base, J shed 3 bases, and the junction held 6 bases outside the gene matches. CDR3 length: 15 residues. The CDR3 is CASSQGGGRGYEQYF. In DNA form, the CDR3 reads TGCGCCAGCAGCCAAGGGGGGGGACGGGGCTACGAGCAGTACTTC.